This is a list of T cell receptor beta chains from one sample in a study of cytomegalovirus exposure and HLA in healthy donors. The data were produced by immunoSEQ multiplex PCR, yet TCRdb's version contains in-frame clones alone and is incomplete. The table has 180,000 or so clones, 75% to 85% seen once. Sequenced input: PBMCs. These receptors were obtained from a woman in her 30s in good health and CMV-seropositive. CDR3s include the opening cysteine and the closing phenylalanine or tryptophan. D genes are given only for firm matches. Size values are once, few and many counts, or a class for expanded clones, and some rows have none.

length	V	J	size	D	DNA	CDR3
17	TRBV7-3	TRBJ2-2	.	.	TGTGCCAGCAGCCTCGGCGGAGGGAGCGGACACACCGGGGAGCTGTTTTTT	CASSLGGGSGHTGELFF
13	TRBV28	TRBJ2-7	.	.	TGTGCCAGCAGTTTCGGACAGTCAGGCAAGCAGTACTTC	CASSFGQSGKQYF
15	TRBV27	TRBJ2-7	.	.	TGTGCCAGCAGTTGGACGGGGTCAATACCCAACGAGCAGTACTTC	CASSWTGSIPNEQYF
14	TRBV25-1	TRBJ2-7	.	.	TGTGCCAGCAGTGATACCGTAGGGGTTCGAAAGCAGTACTTC	CASSDTVGVRKQYF
15	TRBV18	TRBJ1-2	few	TRBD1	TGTGCCAGCTCACCACCCTCTACAGGGGTGCTTGGCTACACCTTC	CASSPPSTGVLGYTF
17	TRBV7-2	TRBJ2-2	.	TRBD2	TGTGCCAGCAGCTTATTGTCCCTAGCGGGAGCCGGCGGGGAGCTGTTTTTT	CASSLLSLAGAGGELFF
16	TRBV5-1	TRBJ2-3	.	.	TGCGCCAGCAGCTTGGGACACGAAATTAGCACAGATACGCAGTATTTT	CASSLGHEISTDTQYF
17	TRBV6-1	TRBJ2-7	.	TRBD2	TGTGCCAGCAGTGTACCGGGACTAGCGGGAGGGCCACCCGAGCAGTACTTC	CASSVPGLAGGPPEQYF
14	TRBV4-1	TRBJ2-1	once	TRBD1	TGCGCCAGTATGACAGGGATCAACTACAATGAGCAGTTCTTC	CASMTGINYNEQFF
15	TRBV28	TRBJ2-1	.	.	TGTGCCATCTCGGACCGGGCGGGAACATACAATGAGCAGTTCTTC	CAISDRAGTYNEQFF
15	TRBV18	TRBJ2-7	.	TRBD2	TGTGCCAGCTCACCGGTCAGCGGGGACCTCTCCGAGCAGTACTTC	CASSPVSGDLSEQYF
11	TRBV29-1	TRBJ2-7	few	TRBD1	TGCAGCGGCGGGACAGGCTACGAGCAGTACTTC	CSGGTGYEQYF
12	TRBV6-5	TRBJ1-5	.	.	TGTGCCAGCAGTGTAACATGGCAGCCCCAGCATTTT	CASSVTWQPQHF
18	TRBV6-4	TRBJ2-3	.	TRBD2	TGTGCCAGCAGCGCCAGCAATGTAGCGGGAGGGCCTACAGATACGCAGTATTTT	CASSASNVAGGPTDTQYF
12	TRBV29-1	TRBJ2-7	.	.	TGCAGCGTGACGGGCCAGGGTAACGAGCAGTACTTC	CSVTGQGNEQYF
14	TRBV5-1	TRBJ1-5	.	.	TGCGCCAGCAGCTTTGGGGCTGCCTCGGAGCCCCAGCATTTT	CASSFGAASEPQHF
15	TRBV7-8	TRBJ1-3	.	.	TGTGCCAGCAGTTCGCAATCGGGACAAGGAAACACCATATATTTT	CASSSQSGQGNTIYF
14	TRBV6-6	TRBJ2-2	few	.	TGTGCCAGCAGTTACGGTCCCCTAACCGGGGAGCTGTTTTTT	CASSYGPLTGELFF
11	TRBV20-1	TRBJ1-2	.	.	TGCAGTGCTAGTATCGGCCTAGGAGGAACCTTC	CSASIGLGGTF
15	TRBV27	TRBJ1-4	.	TRBD1	TGTGCCAGCAGTTTAGGGGACAGGGGAATGTCGAAACTGTTTTTT	CASSLGDRGMSKLFF
12	TRBV19	TRBJ2-1	.	.	TGTGCCAGTAGTATGCGGTACAATGAGCAGTTCTTC	CASSMRYNEQFF
16	TRBV9	TRBJ2-1	.	TRBD2	TGTGCCAGCAGCGTAGGTGGTAGCGGGATATACAATGAGCAGTTCTTC	CASSVGGSGIYNEQFF
14	TRBV7-9	TRBJ1-2	.	.	TGTGCCAGCAGCCTATTCGACAGACTCTATGGCTACACCTTC	CASSLFDRLYGYTF
12	TRBV4-1	TRBJ2-7	.	.	TGCGCCAGCAGCTCGGACAGCTACGAGCAGTACTTC	CASSSDSYEQYF
13	TRBV6-5	TRBJ1-2	.	.	TGTGCCAGCAGTACACGACAGTTCGGTGGCTACACCTTC	CASSTRQFGGYTF
16	TRBV5-1	TRBJ1-3	once	TRBD1	TGCGCCAGCAGCCCGGGAGCAGGGGGCGGTGGAAACACCATATATTTT	CASSPGAGGGGNTIYF
13	TRBV10-1	TRBJ1-1	.	TRBD1	TGCGCCAGCAGGGACAGGATGAACACTGAAGCTTTCTTT	CASRDRMNTEAFF
14	TRBV5-1	TRBJ1-1	.	.	TGCGCCAGCAGCTTGGTACAGGGTGGCACTGAAGCTTTCTTT	CASSLVQGGTEAFF
15	TRBV5-4	TRBJ2-1	.	TRBD2	TGTGCCAGCAGCTTGAAGCGGGAGATCCCCAATGAGCAGTTCTTC	CASSLKREIPNEQFF
13	TRBV4-1	TRBJ2-1	.	.	TGCGCCAGCCGGCATCCAGCGAACAATGAGCAGTTCTTC	CASRHPANNEQFF
13	TRBV11-2	TRBJ1-3	once	.	TGTGCCAGCAGCCAGGTTGGGGGAAACACCATATATTTT	CASSQVGGNTIYF
12	TRBV13	TRBJ1-2	.	.	TGTGCCAGCTTGGGAGCTAACTATGGCTACACCTTC	CASLGANYGYTF
17	TRBV18	TRBJ2-2	.	TRBD2	TGTGCCAGCTCACGGACTAGCGGGAGGGCCCTCGGCGGGGAGCTGTTTTTT	CASSRTSGRALGGELFF
14	TRBV6-6	TRBJ1-1	.	.	TGTGCCAGCAGTCTACGACAGGAGAACACTGAAGCTTTCTTT	CASSLRQENTEAFF
15	TRBV7-8	TRBJ2-7	.	TRBD2	TGTGCCAGCAGCTTAGGGACTAGCGCCTACTACGAGCAGTACTTC	CASSLGTSAYYEQYF
13	TRBV29-1	TRBJ2-3	.	.	TGCAGCGTCCTACAGGGCACGGGGGATACGCAGTATTTT	CSVLQGTGDTQYF
17	TRBV4-2	TRBJ1-3	few	.	TGTGCCAGCAGCCAAGTAATATCGGGACTTGCTGGAAACACCATATATTTT	CASSQVISGLAGNTIYF
14	TRBV5-4	TRBJ1-4	once	.	TGTGCCAGCAGCCCCAGGGGACCTAATGAAAAACTGTTTTTT	CASSPRGPNEKLFF
14	TRBV4-1	TRBJ2-1	.	.	TGCGCCAGCAGTTTGTCAGGGGCTCACAATGAGCAGTTCTTC	CASSLSGAHNEQFF
15	TRBV13	TRBJ1-4	.	TRBD1	TGTGCCAGCAGCTTCCTGACAGGGGGCATGAAAAAACTGTTTTTT	CASSFLTGGMKKLFF
15	TRBV18	TRBJ2-2	.	.	TGTGCCAGCTCTTTCCAAGGGGTGGACACCGGGGAGCTGTTTTTT	CASSFQGVDTGELFF
14	TRBV5-1	TRBJ2-1	.	TRBD2	TGCGCCAGCAGCTTCGAAGCGGGAGAGATTGAGCAGTTCTTC	CASSFEAGEIEQFF
13	TRBV18	TRBJ1-1	once	.	TGTGCCAGCTCACCGGGACTCGACACTGAAGCTTTCTTT	CASSPGLDTEAFF
13	TRBV2	TRBJ1-1	.	.	TGTGCCAGCAGAAACGATCGGGGCACTGAAGCTTTCTTT	CASRNDRGTEAFF
16	TRBV6-5	TRBJ2-1	.	TRBD2	TGTGCCAGCAGTTGGGGTGATGGGAGGGCATACAATGAGCAGTTCTTC	CASSWGDGRAYNEQFF
15	TRBV25-1	TRBJ2-1	.	TRBD1	TGTGCCAGCAGTCCCGGGACAGGCTCCTACAATGAGCAGTTCTTC	CASSPGTGSYNEQFF
14	TRBV6-5	TRBJ1-5	once	TRBD1	TGTGCCAGCAGTTACTCAACAGGGGGGTGGCCCCAGCATTTT	CASSYSTGGWPQHF
13	TRBV6-5	TRBJ1-1	.	.	TGTGCCAGCAGAACGGGGATGAACACTGAAGCTTTCTTT	CASRTGMNTEAFF
12	TRBV29-1	TRBJ1-2	once	.	TGCAGCGTCCCCGTGGCCCAGGGCGGCTACACCTTC	CSVPVAQGGYTF
15	TRBV6-5	TRBJ1-1	.	.	TGTGCCAGCAGTTACTCGAGATCCGGCGGCACTGAAGCTTTCTTT	CASSYSRSGGTEAFF
13	TRBV10-3	TRBJ2-5	.	.	TGTGCCATCAGTGTGAGGAGTGGGGAGACCCAGTACTTC	CAISVRSGETQYF
13	TRBV6-1	TRBJ1-5	.	.	TGTGCCAGCAAACGCGAGATCGATCAGCCCCAGCATTTT	CASKREIDQPQHF
14	TRBV2	TRBJ2-1	.	.	TGTGCCACCGCACTAGGCGATGGGAGAGATGAGCAGTTCTTC	CATALGDGRDEQFF
12	TRBV29-1	TRBJ2-5	.	.	TGCAGCGCGTGTCTCGTACAAGAGACCCAGTACTTC	CSACLVQETQYF
13	TRBV2	TRBJ2-5	.	.	TGTGCCGGATCACTAGATTTAGAGGAGACCCAGTACTTC	CAGSLDLEETQYF
11	TRBV29-1	TRBJ1-1	.	.	TGCAGCGTCATCCTGAACACTGAAGCTTTCTTT	CSVILNTEAFF
18	TRBV19	TRBJ2-1	.	TRBD2	TGTGCCAGTAGTATAGATCGGGCTAGCGGGAGGGCCCATAGTGAGCAGTTCTTC	CASSIDRASGRAHSEQFF